This T cell receptor (beta chain) was documented in a study of T cells in Graves' hyperthyroidism and ophthalmopathy. Regarding the study as a whole: A model built on 13 V-J features separated ophthalmopathy from stable hyperthyroidism. Blood also held most thyroid clonotypes expanded beyond 0.001.

A patient was excluded if there was uncontrolled infection, other autoimmune disease, pregnancy or lactation. Each diagnosis was grounded in clinical symptoms, serum thyroxine and TRAb, thyroid ultrasound, and orbital computed tomography. Notes on this clonotype: Its antigen remains unidentified.

The length of the CDR3 is 18 residues. The germline gives CDR1 SGHVS, CDR2 FQNEAQ. The ends lost 4 bases at V and 0 bases at J; junction bases unmatched: 4. Amplification of TCR beta CDR3 regions used RNA as the template. The study used the HTBI primer set for a first-round RT-PCR of the TCR CDR3. TCRdb reprocessed the multiplex PCR reads with MiXCR, giving one entry per CDR3 protein. The table has roughly 510,000 distinct CDR3 sequences, about 45% seen once. This TCR was recovered from an adult woman with Graves' disease, either hyperthyroidism or ophthalmopathy (not recorded which). V usage is TRBV7-8 and J usage is TRBJ2-6; 12 nucleotides line up with TRBD1. The specimen sequenced was peripheral blood or thyroid tissue (not recorded which). The CDR3 DNA follows: TGTGCCAGCAGCTATGGGACAGGGGGCAACTCTGGGGCCAACGTCCTGACTTTC. This gives the protein CASSYGTGGNSGANVLTF.